This T cell receptor beta chain came from a study of CD8 T cells in Susac syndrome. Reverse transcription of roughly 0.45 to 1 ug RNA was performed with random hexamers. Amplification of TCR beta CDR3 was carried out by immunoSEQ multiplex PCR, which covered 54 Vbeta and 13 Jbeta segments. TCRdb called the immunoSEQ multiplex PCR reads again in MiXCR, with one record for every CDR3 protein. The sample contains roughly 190,000 distinct CDR3 sequences, about 95% of which appear only once. Healthy donors, matched for age and sex, constituted the control group. After removal of 6 bases from V and 5 bases from J, the junction contained 7 bases not matched to a gene. The CDR3 runs 13 residues. Germline CDR1 SQVTM, CDR2 ANQGSEA.

The sequence was obtained from a human donor in good health. This chain uses TRBV29-1 with TRBJ2-5, with 9 bases fitting TRBD1. Sample: CD4+ T cells from PBMCs. The CDR3 coding sequence is TGCAGCGTGGGTCAGACAGGGGGGGAGACCCAGTACTTC. Translating it yields CSVGQTGGETQYF.